What follows are 3 T cell receptor beta chains derived from one specimen sequenced in a study of technical replicates of blood from a few donors. Using immunoSEQ multiplex PCR, the repertoire was profiled, and TCRdb retains in-frame clones only, with some absent. The sample lists some 94,000 clones, roughly 94% occurring once. Sequencing was carried out using T cells isolated from PBMCs. These receptor sequences come from a human donor in good health.

The CDR3 coding sequence is TGCGCCAGCAGCTTGGCCGAGGGGGAGGAAAAACTGTTTTTT. It specifies CASSLAEGEEKLFF. The V and J genes are TRBV5-1 and TRBJ1-4, with a possible D match to TRBD1 (6 bases). The germline gives CDR1 SGHRS, CDR2 YFSETQ. The CDR3 runs 14 residues. V was cut by 0 bases and J by 8 bases, with 11 bases left in between.

This clone was picked up one time. V and J are TRBV19 and TRBJ1-3, with D hard to call. Trimming shortened V by 5 bases and J by 0 bases, and 8 bases separated the two germline ends. CDR1 is LNHDA, CDR2 SQIVND, per germline (reference sequence). The CDR3 is 14 residues long. The CDR3 coding sequence is TGTGCCAGTAGTGTCTCGAGCTCTGGAAACACCATATATTTT. This translates into CASSVSSSGNTIYF.

V is TRBV20-1 and J is TRBJ2-7; TRBD2 matches at 7 bases. The germline V gene encodes CDR1 DFQATT and CDR2 SNEGSKA (reference sequence). CDR3 length equals 11 residues. V was clipped by 7 bases and J by 6 bases; unmatched bases: 6. CDR3 in amino acids: CSVGAGLEQYF. The CDR3 nucleotides are TGCAGTGTCGGAGCGGGACTCGAGCAGTACTTC.